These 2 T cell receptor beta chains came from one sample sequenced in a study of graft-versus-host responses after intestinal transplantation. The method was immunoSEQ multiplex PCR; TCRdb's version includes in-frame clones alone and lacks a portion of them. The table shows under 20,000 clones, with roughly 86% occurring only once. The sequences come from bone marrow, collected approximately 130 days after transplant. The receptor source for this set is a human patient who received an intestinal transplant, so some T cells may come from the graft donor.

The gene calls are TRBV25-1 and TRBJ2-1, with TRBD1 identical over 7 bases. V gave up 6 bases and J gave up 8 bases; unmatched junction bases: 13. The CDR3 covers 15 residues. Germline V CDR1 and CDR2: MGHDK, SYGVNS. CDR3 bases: TGTGCCAGCAGCCCCGCTAACAGGGGTTCGTATGAGCAGTTCTTC. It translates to CASSPANRGSYEQFF.

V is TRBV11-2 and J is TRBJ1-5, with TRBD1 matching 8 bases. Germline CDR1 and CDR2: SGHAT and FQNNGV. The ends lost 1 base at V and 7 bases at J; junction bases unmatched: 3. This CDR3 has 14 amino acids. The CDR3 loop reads CASSLGQGRQPQHF. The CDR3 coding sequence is TGTGCCAGCAGCTTAGGACAGGGGAGACAGCCCCAGCATTTT.